One sample yielded the 26 T cell receptor beta chains listed below, sequenced in a study of CD8 T cells in ankylosing spondylitis. TCRdb re-derived calls from the 5' RACE reads in MiXCR, one entry per CDR3 protein. Among about 69,000 distinct CDR3 sequences listed, roughly 5.3% were seen once. The sample taken for sequencing was blood, either unsorted or a sorted T cell fraction (not recorded which). These receptor sequences come from a male donor with ankylosing spondylitis or in good health (not recorded which).

This clonotype was found many times. This CDR3 reads CASSSPDRAYEQYF. In nucleotides, the CDR3 is TGTGCCAGCAGCTCCCCGGACAGGGCCTACGAGCAGTACTTC. The rearrangement uses TRBV7-9 and TRBJ2-7, with TRBD1 matching 8 bases. In germline, CDR1 is SEHNR, CDR2 FQNEAQ (reference sequence). The trim removed 4 bases at V and 2 bases at J, leaving 4 bases unmatched. The CDR3 runs 14 residues.

This clonotype was seen ten or more times. The chain uses TRBV7-2 and TRBJ1-6; D not resolved. This CDR3 contains 14 residues. Germline V lookup: CDR1 SGHTA, CDR2 FQGNSA. The ends were cut back, 5 bases at V and 8 bases at J, with 13 bases in the middle. The chain's CDR3 is CASSREGGDSPLHF. The CDR3 region has the DNA TGTGCCAGCAGCCGGGAGGGAGGTGATTCACCCCTCCACTTT. Using reference TRBV7-2 and TRBJ1-6 for the parts outside the CDR3, the full variable domain is GAGVSQSPSNKVTEKGKDVELRCDPISGHTALYWYRQSLGQGLEFLIYFQGNSAPDKSGLPSDRFSAERTGGSVSTLTIQRTQQEDSAVYLCASSREGGDSPLHFGNGTRLTVT.

This clonotype was detected ten times or more. V and J are TRBV27 and TRBJ2-1; D gene unclear. The ends were cut back, 4 bases at V and 8 bases at J, with 15 bases in the middle. CDR1 and CDR2 (germline): MNHEY, SMNVEV (reference sequence). The CDR3 is 14 amino acids. The CDR3 bases are TGTGCCAGCAGTTCCGCTCGTTCCCAAGATGAGCAGTTCTTC. Protein sequence: CASSSARSQDEQFF.

This clonotype was found many times. This chain uses TRBV5-1 with TRBJ2-1, with D perhaps TRBD1 or TRBD2 (5 bases each). There are 16 residues in the CDR3. CDR1 SGHRS and CDR2 YFSETQ come from the germline V gene. Trimming took off 4 bases at V and 5 bases at J, with 19 bases between the two ends. The CDR3 bases are TGCGCCAGCAGCCCGGAGGCGGCAGGGAGAAACAATGAGCAGTTCTTC. Encoded protein: CASSPEAAGRNNEQFF.

This clonotype was seen at least ten times. V and J are TRBV29-1 and TRBJ1-2; no reliable D call. Germline V gene lookup returns CDR1 SQVTM and CDR2 ANQGSEA. The CDR3 has 12 amino acids. The V end was cut by 6 bases, the J end by 0 bases, with 8 bases between. The CDR3 sequence is CSVRGTNYGYTF. CDR3 DNA sequence: TGCAGCGTGCGCGGGACTAACTATGGCTACACCTTC.

This clonotype was detected ten times or more. The chain employs TRBV28 and TRBJ2-5, with D possibly called TRBD1 or TRBD2 (6 bases each). With 1 base removed from V and 3 bases from J, the gap between germline ends came to 12 bases. This CDR3 has 15 amino acids. Looked up from germline, CDR1 is MDHEN and CDR2 is SYDVKM. The CDR3 nucleotides read TGTGCCAGCAGTTTATTTTTTAGGGGGGAAGAGACCCAGTACTTC. Residues: CASSLFFRGEETQYF.

This clonotype was seen many times. The chain recombines TRBV18 with TRBJ2-1; 7 bases map to TRBD1. Germline CDR1 reads KGHSH; CDR2 reads LQKENI. J was trimmed by 2 bases and V by 6 bases; bases with no gene match: 13. CDR3 length: 17 residues. The CDR3 here is CASSLRSGTDTYNEQFF. The DNA for the CDR3 is TGTGCCAGCTCCCTAAGATCCGGGACAGACACCTACAATGAGCAGTTCTTC.

This clonotype showed up many times. This CDR3 reads CASSQDGTGQFF. CDR3 nucleotide sequence: TGTGCCAGCAGCCAAGATGGGACGGGGCAGTTCTTC. J is TRBJ2-1 and V is TRBV3-1, with D tentatively TRBD1 or TRBD2 (5 bases each). Germline CDR1 and CDR2: LGHDT and YNNKEL (reference sequence). The CDR3 length is 12 residues. V lost 0 bases and J lost 12, with 9 bases in between.

This chain connects TRBV28 to TRBJ1-5; a weak D match, TRBD1 (5 bases). The CDR3 runs to 14 residues. CDR1 MDHEN and CDR2 SYDVKM come from the germline V gene. Trimming removed 3 bases at V and 7 bases at J, with 13 bases between. CDR3 region: CASSFWVGGQPQHF. CDR3 in DNA: TGTGCCAGCAGTTTTTGGGTCGGGGGGCAGCCCCAGCATTTT.

The chain joins TRBV7-3 to TRBJ2-7; D may correspond to TRBD1 or TRBD2 (6 bases each). The V gene's germline CDR1 is SGHTA and CDR2 FQGTGA. The CDR3 loop spans 13 amino acids. The V end was cut by 6 bases, the J end by 7 bases, with 16 bases between. CDR3 region: CASSRTGGDEQYF. CDR3 coding DNA: TGTGCCAGCAGTCGAACCGGGGGCGATGAGCAGTACTTC.

The chain has TRBV11-1 and TRBJ2-5, with a tentative D call TRBD2 (6 bases). The V end was cut by 5 bases, the J end by 4 bases, with 17 bases between. The CDR3 extends over 15 amino acids. Germline values: CDR1 SGHAT, CDR2 FQDESV (reference sequence). The CDR3: CASSVTGLLGETQYF. CDR3 nucleotide sequence: TGTGCCAGCAGCGTCACGGGACTCCTGGGAGAGACCCAGTACTTC. Complete variable domain (other parts from reference TRBV11-1 and TRBJ2-5): EAEVAQSPRYKITEKSQAVAFWCDPISGHATLYWYRQILGQGPELLVQFQDESVVDDSQLPKDRFSAERLKGVDSTLKIQPAELGDSAMYLCASSVTGLLGETQYFGPGTRLLVL.

The sample holds many counts of this clonotype. J is TRBJ2-7 and V is TRBV5-1, with D perhaps TRBD2 (5 bases). Germline CDR1 is SGHRS and CDR2 is YFSETQ. Trimming took off 3 bases at V and 0 bases at J, with 25 bases between the two ends. The CDR3 has 19 amino acids. The CDR3 protein is CASSSLLRGLTMASYEQYF. Here the CDR3 DNA reads TGCGCCAGCAGCTCATTGCTTCGTGGACTCACCATGGCCTCCTACGAGCAGTACTTC.

This clonotype was seen at least ten times. The gene calls are TRBV5-1 and TRBJ2-2; D is possibly TRBD2 (5 bases). CDR3 length: 15 residues. The V end lost 3 bases, the J end lost 3 bases, and 12 bases lay between the germline ends. The germline V gene has CDR1 SGHRS and CDR2 YFSETQ. CDR3 sequence reads: CASSSPSIDTGELFF. DNA of the CDR3: TGCGCCAGCAGCTCCCCTAGCATCGACACCGGGGAGCTGTTTTTT.

On this clonotype: A read error is possible here, since a much larger clone lies one base away. The chain recombines TRBV7-2 with TRBJ1-1; D might be TRBD1 (5 bases). The CDR3 is 15 amino acids. Germline assignment: CDR1 SGHTA and CDR2 FQGNSA. The CDR3 nucleotides read TGTGCCAGCAGCTGGGGGTCCGGGATGAACATTGAAGCTTTCTTT. Translated, it gives CASSWGSGMNIEAFF.

This clonotype was picked up a small number of times. This chain connects TRBV7-9 to TRBJ2-3; TRBD2 matches at 7 bases. Germline trimming cut 5 bases from V and 3 bases from J; bases unmatched to any gene: 11. In germline, CDR1 is SEHNR, CDR2 FQNEAQ (reference sequence). The CDR3 totals 16 residues. In DNA form, the CDR3 reads TGTGCCAGCAGCCCCCAAAGCGGGGTCTTTACAGATACGCAGTATTTT. Amino acids: CASSPQSGVFTDTQYF.

This clonotype was seen repeatedly, ten times or more. CDR3 sequence: CASSLENSGSGGFGQYF. The CDR3 bases are TGTGCCAGCAGTTTAGAAAATAGCGGGTCAGGTGGATTCGGGCAGTATTTT. The gene calls are TRBV28 and TRBJ2-3, with 7 bases lining up with TRBD2. The CDR3 is made up of 17 amino acids. V dropped 2 bases and J dropped 11; count of bases not matched to a gene: 19. Germline values: CDR1 MDHEN, CDR2 SYDVKM.

This clonotype was picked up many times. A junction boundary mismatches the germline segment, possibly from a read error. V is TRBV20-1 and J is TRBJ2-2, with 8 nucleotides matching TRBD2. There are 15 residues in the CDR3. Per the germline V gene, CDR1 is DFQATT and CDR2 is SNEGSKA (reference sequence). CDR3 sequence (DNA): TGCTGTGCTAGTATGGTCGGGGGGGCCTACGGGGAGCTGTTTTTT. Translating gives CCASMVGGAYGELFF.

This clonotype was observed at least ten times. The genes are TRBV15 and TRBJ1-1; D is ambiguous. This CDR3 contains 12 residues. Deletions cut 4 bases from V and 5 bases from J, with 8 bases between. Germline loops: CDR1 LNHNV, CDR2 YYDKDF (reference sequence). The CDR3 loop is CATSNLRTEAFF. CDR3 bases: TGTGCCACCAGCAATTTGCGGACTGAAGCTTTCTTT.

The sample holds a few counts of this clonotype. The chain carries TRBV7-9 and TRBJ1-5, with 7 positions matching TRBD1. The CDR3 covers 15 residues. Germline values: CDR1 SEHNR, CDR2 FQNEAQ (reference sequence). V was pared by 5 bases and J by 5 bases, with 9 bases of the junction left unmatched. CDR3 DNA: TGTGCCAGCAGCCTGGACAGGCGCCCTGATCAGCCCCAGCATTTT. It encodes CASSLDRRPDQPQHF.

This clonotype was picked up many times. V usage is TRBV28 and J usage is TRBJ2-5; weak D call: TRBD2 (5 bases). Germline V gene sequence: CDR1 MDHEN, CDR2 SYDVKM. The CDR3 is 13 amino acids. V shed 3 bases and J shed 4 bases, with 9 bases lying between them. CDR3 sequence reads: CASSFPGVETQYF. CDR3 in DNA: TGTGCCAGCAGTTTCCCCGGGGTAGAGACCCAGTACTTC.

This clonotype was observed at least ten times. The genes are TRBV9 and TRBJ2-5; 9 bases line up with TRBD2. V lost 0 bases and J lost 1; bases outside the gene matches: 7. This CDR3 spans 17 amino acids. Germline V lookup: CDR1 SGDLS, CDR2 YYNGEE. CDR3: CASSVGGSGGLQETQYF. The CDR3 DNA is TGTGCCAGCAGCGTAGGAGGGAGCGGGGGGCTCCAAGAGACCCAGTACTTC.

This clonotype was seen at least ten times. V usage is TRBV20-1 and J usage is TRBJ1-1, with 7 bases aligning to TRBD1. Germline CDR1 DFQATT, CDR2 SNEGSKA (reference sequence). The CDR3 has 11 amino acids. The CDR3 region has the DNA TGCTCGGGACAGTTAAACACTGAAGCTTTCTTT. Translated, it gives CSGQLNTEAFF.

This clonotype was observed at least ten times. The chain couples TRBV4-2 to TRBJ1-4; the D is unclear. Trimming pared 5 bases from V and 3 bases from J, leaving 13 bases between. The germline V gene encodes CDR1 LGHNA and CDR2 YNFKEQ. The CDR3 sequence is 15 residues long. Written as DNA, the CDR3 is TGTGCCAGCAGCTCAGAGGGAGGGTCTAATGAAAAACTGTTTTTT. The encoded protein is CASSSEGGSNEKLFF.

Ten or more counts support this clonotype. The chain is built from TRBV12-3 or TRBV12-4 and TRBJ1-2, with 12 bases fitting TRBD1. This CDR3 is built from 16 residues. The V segment lost 5 bases and the J segment 7 bases; nucleotides outside the gene matches: 11. CDR3 DNA sequence: TGTGCCAGCAGTACCCCCCCGGGACAGGGGGCGAGTGGCTACACCTTC. Protein sequence: CASSTPPGQGASGYTF.

This clonotype was recorded at least ten times. V is TRBV29-1 and J is TRBJ2-5; no reliable D call. Germline assignment: CDR1 SQVTM and CDR2 ANQGSEA. This CDR3 has 13 amino acids. V gave up 7 bases and J gave up 2 bases, with 14 bases separating them. CDR3 DNA: TGCAGCGCCTGGATCGCTGGACAAGAGACCCAGTACTTC. Its translation is CSAWIAGQETQYF.

This clonotype was seen more than once but under ten times. The chain combines TRBV3-1 with TRBJ2-7, with D uncertain. The CDR3 totals 13 residues. Germline lookup yields CDR1 LGHDT and CDR2 YNNKEL (reference sequence). V lost 5 bases and J lost 5, with 13 bases in between. The CDR3 nucleotides read TGTGCCAGCAGCTTAAACGGACCTGACGAGCAGTACTTC. Encoded protein: CASSLNGPDEQYF.